Shown below are 11 T cell receptor beta chains from a single sample sequenced in a study of shared clonotypes between healthy human individuals. Data came from immunoSEQ multiplex PCR; TCRdb stores just in-frame clones and leaves some out. The sample has 2 million to 3 million clones, roughly 93% seen once; the top ten hold about 0.38%. The sample comprised naive CD4+ T cells from PBMCs. Documented subset: CD45RA+ positively selected. These receptors were obtained from a man aged 18 to 30 in good health. Some clones in this sample may be carry-over from other donors' samples.

The V call is TRBV11-3, the J call TRBJ2-2; D is possibly TRBD2 (6 bases). Trimming pared 2 bases from V and 2 bases from J, leaving 9 bases between. The CDR3 spans 15 residues. From germline, CDR1 is SGHNT and CDR2 YENEEA. CDR3 DNA sequence: TGTGCCAGCAGCTTATCAGGACTAAACACCGGGGAGCTGTTTTTT. It translates to CASSLSGLNTGELFF. The variable domain in full, with the rest retrieved from reference TRBV11-3 and TRBJ2-2, is EAGVVQSPRYKIIEKKQPVAFWCNPISGHNTLYWYLQNLGQGPELLIRYENEEAVDDSQLPKDRFSAERLKGVDSTLKIQPAELGDSAVYLCASSLSGLNTGELFFGEGSRLTVL.

Comment on this clone: Different DNA sequences within this sample yield the same CDR3. The chain recombines TRBV5-4 with TRBJ2-2; D gene uncertain. CDR1 SGHNT and CDR2 YYREEE come from the germline V gene (reference sequence). The CDR3 length is 13 residues. V was trimmed by 4 bases and J by 5 bases, leaving 9 bases between them. The chain's CDR3 is CASSLGNTGELFF. Here the CDR3 DNA reads TGTGCCAGCAGCCTGGGAAATACCGGGGAGCTGTTTTTT.

This rearrangement joins TRBV27 to TRBJ1-1; D possibly corresponds to TRBD1 (5 bases). The germline gives CDR1 MNHEY, CDR2 SMNVEV (reference sequence). This CDR3 comprises 13 residues. Trimming cost V 2 bases and J 3 bases, with 7 bases left between them. The CDR3 nucleotides are TGTGCCAGCAGTTTAGAACAGGACACTGAAGCTTTCTTT. The encoded protein is CASSLEQDTEAFF.

In regard to this clone: This sample also contains other DNA sequences that code for the same CDR3. The chain recombines TRBV28 with TRBJ2-5; D is tentatively TRBD1 or TRBD2 (5 bases each). This CDR3 has 13 amino acids. V was clipped by 8 bases and J by 5 bases, with 15 bases between them. In germline, CDR1 is MDHEN, CDR2 SYDVKM. CDR3 coding DNA: TGTGCCAGCTCCCCCCAGGGCGGGGAGACCCAGTACTTC. Protein sequence: CASSPQGGETQYF.

V usage is TRBV2 and J usage is TRBJ2-2, with a weak D call TRBD2 (5 bases). CDR1 is SNHLY and CDR2 is FYNNEI in the germline V gene. Trimming cost V 8 bases and J 4 bases, with 20 bases left between them. The CDR3 runs to 16 residues. This CDR3 is CASANTGGRGTGELFF. In DNA, the CDR3 is TGTGCCAGCGCCAATACGGGCGGTCGGGGCACCGGGGAGCTGTTTTTT.

The genes are TRBV7-9 and TRBJ1-1; possible D gene TRBD1, 5 bases. The CDR3 length is 15 residues. Germline lookup yields CDR1 SEHNR and CDR2 FQNEAQ (reference sequence). With 0 bases removed from V and 6 bases from J, the gap between germline ends came to 14 bases. The DNA of the CDR3 is TGTGCCAGCAGCTTAGCTTCTTGGGGCCCTGCTGAAGCTTTCTTT. Protein: CASSLASWGPAEAFF.

This chain links TRBV2 with TRBJ2-6; D is unclear. From germline, CDR1 is SNHLY and CDR2 FYNNEI. This CDR3 is 12 amino acids long. Deletions cut 10 bases from V and 0 bases from J, with 4 bases between. The CDR3 DNA reads as TGTGCCATCCCCTCTGGGGCCAACGTCCTGACTTTC. The encoded protein is CAIPSGANVLTF.

The V and J genes are TRBV28 and TRBJ2-1; 13 bases are shared with TRBD2. CDR3 size: 18 residues. V lost 8 bases and J lost 4; bases outside the gene matches: 14. Germline V lookup: CDR1 MDHEN, CDR2 SYDVKM. CDR3: CASAGLGLAGVVYNEQFF. The CDR3 DNA sequence: TGTGCCAGCGCCGGACTAGGACTAGCGGGAGTCGTTTACAATGAGCAGTTCTTC.

This rearrangement joins TRBV18 to TRBJ2-2; 7 bases agree with TRBD1. The ends lost 3 bases at V and 5 bases at J; junction bases unmatched: 9. The CDR3 runs 16 residues. Germline CDR1 and CDR2: KGHSH and LQKENI. This CDR3 reads CASSPPVARGTGELFF. Here the CDR3 DNA reads TGTGCCAGCTCACCTCCCGTAGCCAGGGGGACCGGGGAGCTGTTTTTT.

V usage is TRBV29-1 and J usage is TRBJ2-7; D possibly corresponds to TRBD2 (6 bases). Trimming stripped 2 bases from V and 4 bases from J, with 12 bases between. Germline V gene data show CDR1 as SQVTM and CDR2 as ANQGSEA. There are 13 residues in the CDR3. The CDR3 sequence is CSVEIADVYEQYF. The CDR3 DNA is TGCAGCGTTGAAATAGCGGATGTGTACGAGCAGTACTTC.

This sequence joins TRBV5-8 and TRBJ2-7; possible D gene TRBD2, 5 bases. The germline CDR1 and CDR2 sequences are SGHTS and YDEGEE. V dropped 5 bases and J dropped 1 base, with 13 bases sitting between them. The CDR3 runs 14 residues. The CDR3 region is CASSRYGGSYEQYF. CDR3 nucleotides: TGTGCCAGCAGTCGGTACGGCGGGTCCTACGAGCAGTACTTC.